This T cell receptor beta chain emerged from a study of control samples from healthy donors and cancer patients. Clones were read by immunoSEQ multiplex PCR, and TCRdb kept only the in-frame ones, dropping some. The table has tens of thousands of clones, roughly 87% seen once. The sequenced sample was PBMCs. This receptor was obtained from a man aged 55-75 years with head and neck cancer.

The CDR3 DNA follows: TGTGCCAGCAGCTCCCAGGGGGGATTCTACGAGCAGTACTTC. Translating it yields CASSSQGGFYEQYF. This chain uses TRBV4-2 with TRBJ2-7; possible D gene TRBD1, 7 bases. The CDR3 is 14 amino acids. Germline CDR1 LGHNA, CDR2 YNFKEQ. Trimming stripped 5 bases from V and 3 bases from J, with 14 bases between.